These 25 T cell receptor beta chains were all obtained from the same sample, sequenced in a study of shared clonotypes between healthy human individuals. The data were produced by immunoSEQ multiplex PCR, yet TCRdb's version contains in-frame clones alone and is incomplete. The sample contains more than 1.2 million clones, approximately 98.5% of which appear only once. Sequenced material: naive CD4+ T cells sorted from blood. Subset given: CD45RA+ positively selected. Receptor source: a man in his thirties or forties in good health.

The chain combines TRBV2 with TRBJ1-1; no definite D call. V lost 1 base to trimming and J lost 11 bases, with 8 bases between them. CDR1 and CDR2 (germline): SNHLY, FYNNEI. The CDR3 has 11 residues. Here the CDR3 DNA reads TGTGCCAGCAGTGAAGAAGGCGGGGCTTTCTTT. Translating it yields CASSEEGGAFF.

CDR3 nucleotides: TGCGCCAGCAGCCTTCGGGGCGGAGGGAAGTTCTTC. Its protein product is CASSLRGGGKFF. The chain links TRBV4-1 to TRBJ2-1; tentative D call: TRBD2 (6 bases). V shed 4 bases and J shed 14 bases, with 15 bases lying between them. The CDR3 extends over 12 amino acids. Germline V lookup: CDR1 MGHRA, CDR2 YSYEKL.

The chain recombines TRBV11-2 with TRBJ2-3; D unclear. The germline V gene has CDR1 SGHAT and CDR2 FQNNGV. V was pared by 5 bases and J by 2 bases, with 5 bases between. The CDR3 contains 12 residues. The DNA for the CDR3 is TGTGCCAGCAGCCCGTTCACAGATACGCAGTATTTT. Residues: CASSPFTDTQYF. Together with reference TRBV11-2 and TRBJ2-3, the CDR3 gives the full variable domain: EAGVAQSPRYKIIEKRQSVAFWCNPISGHATLYWYQQILGQGPKLLIQFQNNGVVDDSQLPKDRFSAERLKGVDSTLKIQPAKLEDSAVYLCASSPFTDTQYFGPGTRLTVL.

The gene calls are TRBV18 and TRBJ1-5, with TRBD1 matching 8 bases. Germline-derived CDR1 and CDR2 are KGHSH and LQKENI. Germline trimming cut 3 bases from V and 0 bases from J; bases unmatched to any gene: 7. The CDR3 totals 17 residues. The CDR3 here is CASSPGTGHHSNQPQHF. The CDR3 nucleotides read TGTGCCAGCTCACCCGGGACAGGCCACCATAGCAATCAGCCCCAGCATTTT. Variable domain in full (rest from reference TRBV18 and TRBJ1-5): NAGVMQNPRHLVRRRGQEARLRCSPMKGHSHVYWYRQLPEEGLKFMVYLQKENIIDESGMPKERFSAEFPKEGPSILRIQQVVRGDSAAYFCASSPGTGHHSNQPQHFGDGTRLSIL.

The rearrangement links TRBV5-1 to TRBJ2-3, with 13 bases lining up with TRBD2. The CDR3 contains 16 residues. CDR1 and CDR2 (germline): SGHRS, YFSETQ. V dropped 3 bases and J dropped 6; count of bases not matched to a gene: 7. The CDR3 sequence: CASSSGLAGAEDTQYF. The CDR3 region has the DNA TGCGCCAGCAGCTCCGGACTAGCGGGAGCCGAGGATACGCAGTATTTT. Variable domain in full (rest from reference TRBV5-1 and TRBJ2-3): KAGVTQTPRYLIKTRGQQVTLSCSPISGHRSVSWYQQTPGQGLQFLFEYFSETQRNKGNFPGRFSGRQFSNSRSEMNVSTLELGDSALYLCASSSGLAGAEDTQYFGPGTRLTVL.

The chain uses TRBV2 and TRBJ2-1; TRBD2 matches at 8 bases. This CDR3 has 15 amino acids. Germline assignment: CDR1 SNHLY and CDR2 FYNNEI. The V segment lost 7 bases and the J segment 0 bases; nucleotides outside the gene matches: 5. The CDR3 here is CASKPGTSSYNEQFF. The CDR3 DNA follows: TGTGCCAGCAAACCGGGGACTAGCTCCTACAATGAGCAGTTCTTC.

The chain has TRBV18 and TRBJ2-2, with a weak D call TRBD1 (6 bases). V lost 0 bases and J lost 1, with 9 bases in between. Germline CDR1 and CDR2: KGHSH and LQKENI. The CDR3 runs to 16 residues. The CDR3 coding sequence is TGTGCCAGCTCACCACCTGGGGGCAGGAACACCGGGGAGCTGTTTTTT. Protein product: CASSPPGGRNTGELFF.

The chain employs TRBV7-3 and TRBJ1-1; unclear D gene. Deletions cut 0 bases from V and 2 bases from J, with 7 bases between. Germline values: CDR1 SGHTA, CDR2 FQGTGA. This CDR3 region has 14 residues. The CDR3 DNA reads as TGTGCCAGCAGCTTAACGAGGGTCAACACTGAAGCTTTCTTT. Protein sequence: CASSLTRVNTEAFF.

V and J are TRBV2 and TRBJ1-1; D call uncertain. This CDR3 comprises 15 residues. With 3 bases removed from V and 1 base from J, the gap between germline ends came to 12 bases. CDR1 is SNHLY, CDR2 FYNNEI, per germline. The CDR3 DNA sequence: TGTGCCAGCAGTGATCCGTCGAGGGCGAACACTGAAGCTTTCTTT. Amino acids: CASSDPSRANTEAFF.

The chain is built from TRBV30 and TRBJ1-2; D gene uncertain. The CDR3 runs to 12 residues. Germline CDR1 and CDR2: GTSNPN and SVGIG (reference sequence). V was shortened by 0 bases and J by 4 bases, with 6 bases between the two germline ends. The CDR3 nucleotides are TGTGCCTGGAGTGTACGAGTCTATGGCTACACCTTC. Translation: CAWSVRVYGYTF.

The V gene is TRBV12-5, the J gene TRBJ2-5; 8 bases agree with TRBD2. The J segment lost 7 bases and the V segment lost 0 bases, leaving 4 bases of the junction unmatched. Germline CDR1 reads LGHNT; CDR2 reads FRNRAP. The CDR3 sequence is 14 residues long. Written as DNA, the CDR3 is TGTGCTAGTGGTTTGGTACTGGCGGGAGGGACCCAGTACTTC. Translation: CASGLVLAGGTQYF.

Here the CDR3 reads CASSPMTSSGELFF. The CDR3 coding sequence is TGTGCCAGCAGCCCTATGACTAGCTCCGGGGAGCTGTTTTTT. The rearrangement links TRBV9 to TRBJ2-2, with TRBD2 identical over 7 bases. V dropped 4 bases and J dropped 6; count of bases not matched to a gene: 6. Looked up from germline, CDR1 is SGDLS and CDR2 is YYNGEE. The CDR3 length is 14 residues.

The chain combines TRBV4-1 with TRBJ2-1; TRBD2 agrees at 8 bases. The CDR3 runs to 19 residues. Trimming removed 0 bases from V and 6 bases from J; junction bases left unmatched: 16. Germline loops: CDR1 MGHRA, CDR2 YSYEKL. The CDR3 is CASSQDLGSGTSLSNEQFF. CDR3 DNA sequence: TGCGCCAGCAGCCAAGATCTTGGTAGCGGGACCAGTCTGAGCAATGAGCAGTTCTTC.

The count of this clone is one. V and J are TRBV7-9 and TRBJ2-1; D assignment may be TRBD1 or TRBD2 (5 bases each). Trimming shortened V by 3 bases and J by 4 bases, and 13 bases separated the two germline ends. The CDR3 has 15 residues. The germline CDR1 and CDR2 sequences are SEHNR and FQNEAQ (reference sequence). CDR3 in amino acids: CASSLPGSGYNEQFF. The DNA of the CDR3 is TGTGCCAGCAGCTTGCCAGGGTCGGGGTACAATGAGCAGTTCTTC.

V gene TRBV18 combines with J gene TRBJ2-5; no clear D gene. CDR1 and CDR2 (germline): KGHSH, LQKENI. This CDR3 spans 13 amino acids. V lost 3 bases and J 2 bases, leaving 7 bases between the germline ends. DNA of the CDR3: TGTGCCAGCTCACCGTTAATGCAAGAGACCCAGTACTTC. Its protein product is CASSPLMQETQYF.

This rearrangement joins TRBV7-9 to TRBJ2-5; D ambiguous. V was pared by 3 bases and J by 0 bases, with 11 bases between. This CDR3 spans 15 amino acids. CDR1 SEHNR and CDR2 FQNEAQ come from the germline V gene (reference sequence). The CDR3 DNA is TGTGCCAGCAGCTTGGGCCTACTGTACCAAGAGACCCAGTACTTC. The encoded protein is CASSLGLLYQETQYF.

V is TRBV11-3 and J is TRBJ2-5, with D hard to call. Germline CDR1 reads SGHNT; CDR2 reads YENEEA. The CDR3 length is 12 residues. The germline V and J ends were trimmed by 5 bases and 1 base, with 5 bases remaining between them. CDR3 nucleotide sequence: TGTGCCAGCAGCGCCGGCCAAGAGACCCAGTACTTC. Encoded protein: CASSAGQETQYF.

The rearrangement uses TRBV5-5 and TRBJ2-5; 10 positions agree with TRBD1. Trimming cost V 4 bases and J 5 bases; bases outside gene matches: 8. The CDR3 runs 15 residues. Germline values: CDR1 SGHKS, CDR2 YYEKEE (reference sequence). CDR3 nucleotides: TGTGCCAGCAGCGGAACCGGGACAGGGGCCGAGACCCAGTACTTC. It is translated as CASSGTGTGAETQYF.

The rearrangement links TRBV28 to TRBJ2-2; D unresolved. The CDR3 contains 13 residues. Trimming pared 6 bases from V and 7 bases from J, leaving 12 bases between. CDR1 and CDR2 (germline): MDHEN, SYDVKM. The CDR3 spells CASSLFWSGELFF. CDR3 in DNA: TGTGCCAGCAGCCTCTTTTGGAGCGGGGAGCTGTTTTTT.

The rearrangement joins TRBV5-1 to TRBJ2-6, with TRBD1 matching over 10 bases. The CDR3 consists of 17 residues. V shed 2 bases and J 3 bases; nucleotides not matched to a gene: 5. CDR1 and CDR2 (germline): SGHRS, YFSETQ. In DNA, the CDR3 is TGCGCCAGCAGCTTATCCGGGACAGGGGTTGGGGCCAACGTCCTGACTTTC. Translation gives CASSLSGTGVGANVLTF.

The chain combines TRBV7-2 with TRBJ1-4; D is unresolved. Germline CDR1 reads SGHTA; CDR2 reads FQGNSA. V lost 5 bases and J lost 4, with 14 bases in between. The CDR3 spans 15 residues. The DNA for the CDR3 is TGTGCCAGCAGCCCCCAGGCTCTGGATAATGAAAAACTGTTTTTT. It specifies CASSPQALDNEKLFF.

The sample holds one count of this clone. CDR3 residues: CASSFSGSKTDTQYF. The CDR3 DNA sequence: TGTGCCAGCAGCTTTAGCGGGAGTAAAACAGATACGCAGTATTTT. The rearrangement joins TRBV7-8 to TRBJ2-3, with TRBD2 identical over 9 bases. The CDR3 runs to 15 residues. Germline loops: CDR1 SGHVS, CDR2 FQNEAQ. The ends lost 3 bases at V and 3 bases at J; junction bases unmatched: 4.

The chain carries TRBV18 and TRBJ2-4; TRBD2 is a possible D gene (5 bases). The CDR3 is 14 amino acids. Trimming took off 0 bases at V and 6 bases at J, with 9 bases between the two ends. Germline-derived CDR1 and CDR2 are KGHSH and LQKENI. CDR3 DNA: TGTGCCAGCTCACCACCGGGGAGAGGAAACATTCAGTACTTC. It is translated as CASSPPGRGNIQYF.

The rearrangement links TRBV7-6 to TRBJ2-2; 14 bases align to TRBD2. J gave up 5 bases and V 1 base, and 6 bases lay outside the gene matches. The CDR3 is 18 residues long. Germline values: CDR1 SGHVS, CDR2 FNYEAQ. CDR3 nucleotides: TGTGCCAGCAGCTTAGGACCGGGACTAGCGGGAGTGACCGGGGAGCTGTTTTTT. It yields the protein CASSLGPGLAGVTGELFF.

The rearrangement uses TRBV10-3 and TRBJ2-7; 9 bases align to TRBD1. J lost 2 bases, V lost 5 bases, and 4 bases had no gene match. CDR3 length: 14 residues. CDR1 and CDR2 (germline): ENHRY, SYGVKD. As DNA, the CDR3 is TGTGCCATCAGTTCCGGGACAGGGCCCTACGAGCAGTACTTC. Its protein is CAISSGTGPYEQYF.